The source of this T cell receptor beta chain is a study of shared clonotypes between healthy human individuals. Germline loops: CDR1 SGDLS, CDR2 YYNGEE. This CDR3 has 15 amino acids. Trimming removed 0 bases at V and 7 bases at J, with 13 bases between. Worth noting for this clone: Its antigen is as yet unknown.

Clones were read by immunoSEQ multiplex PCR, and TCRdb kept only the in-frame ones, dropping some. The data show about 2.4 million clones, approximately 93% seen once. Study-wide results and limits: Rarefaction revealed incomplete sorted-subset sequencing despite large depth. Sampling involved blood alone; tissue repertoires likely differ. Some naive CD4 clonotypes, roughly 4.7%, turned up in common across a handful of donors.

The sequencing sample was made of naive CD4+ T cells from PBMCs. Subset in this sample: CD45RA+ positively selected. The chain joins TRBV9 to TRBJ1-4, with a tentative D call TRBD1 (5 bases). The receptor comes from a man in his late teens or twenties in good health. Some clones in this sample may be carry-over from other donors' samples. For the CDR3, the DNA is TGTGCCAGCAGCGTAGGGGGCCACGGGGGTGAAAAACTGTTTTTT. Protein sequence: CASSVGGHGGEKLFF.